This T cell receptor (beta chain) was sequenced during a study of cytomegalovirus exposure and HLA in healthy donors. This clone qualifies as medium-sized. The PCR made use of 60 Vbeta and 13 Jbeta primers. The data were produced by immunoSEQ multiplex PCR, yet TCRdb's version contains in-frame clones alone and is incomplete. The sample lists approximately 150,000 clones, just over 65% occurring once. The TCR was taken from a woman aged 55-70 years in good health and CMV-seronegative. Input material: PBMCs.

CDR3 residues: CASSLGQGANQPQHF. The CDR3 DNA sequence: TGCGCCAGCAGCTTGGGACAGGGTGCCAATCAGCCCCAGCATTTT. The chain couples TRBV5-1 to TRBJ1-5; 7 positions agree with TRBD1. The trim removed 0 bases at V and 3 bases at J, leaving 3 bases unmatched. Germline lookup yields CDR1 SGHRS and CDR2 YFSETQ. The CDR3 is 15 residues long.